This T cell receptor (beta chain) stems from a study of OX40 agonist ivuxolimab in advanced cancers. General study findings and limits: Expanded clones belonging to CD8+ T cells outnumbered, on average, those of CD4+.

A remark on this clone: Its matching antigen is unknown.

CDR3 length: 12 amino acids. Between the trimmed V and J ends, which lost 4 bases and 11 bases, there was a span of 17 bases. The germline V gene encodes CDR1 GTSNPN and CDR2 SVGIG (reference sequence). Assay used: immunoSEQ multiplex PCR; TCRdb lists only in-frame clones, some missing. The sample holds roughly 34,000 clones; around four fifths are singletons and the top ten take roughly 25%. This receptor was obtained from an adult with an advanced solid tumor such as melanoma, head and neck, liver or kidney cancer. This chain joins TRBV30 and TRBJ1-1; D is perhaps TRBD1 (5 bases). Source: CD4+ or CD8+ T cells sorted from blood, taken in a trial of the OX40 agonist ivuxolimab. CDR3: CAWMWGEGSAFF. In nucleotides, the CDR3 is TGTGCCTGGATGTGGGGGGAGGGTTCGGCTTTCTTT.